Below are 15 T cell receptor beta chains sequenced from a single sample in a study of molecular identifiers for immune sequencing clone quantification. TCRdb re-analysed the PCR reads in MiXCR, keeping a single row per CDR3 protein. The sample has some 650,000 distinct CDR3 sequences; nearly 20% are singletons. The sample consisted of naive CD8+ T cells from blood, with Jurkat cell RNA spiked in. Subset denoted: FACS-sorted CD8+CD4-CCR7+CD45RA+ naive T cells. These receptors were collected from a human donor in good health. Some libraries in this study had Jurkat cell RNA spiked in.

As to this clonotype: This may arise from a read error, as a much more abundant clone is one base away. The J gene is TRBJ2-7, the V gene TRBV5-3; TRBD2 matches at 10 bases. TRBV5-3 is recorded as an ORF, its role being uncertain. The CDR3 spans 14 residues. This CDR3 reads CASSPSGGLYGQYF. CDR3 sequence (DNA): TGTGCCAGCAGCCCTAGCGGGGGACTCTACGGGCAGTACTTC.

This clonotype has a handful of counts. In nucleotides, the CDR3 is TGTGCCAGCAGCCTGGTGGATTCACCCCTCCACTTT. Encoded protein: CASSLVDSPLHF. The V gene is TRBV5-6, the J gene TRBJ1-6; D is undetermined. The CDR3 spans 12 residues. Germline V lookup: CDR1 SGHDT, CDR2 YYEEEE. Trimming removed 4 bases from V and 8 bases from J, with 7 bases in between.

V is TRBV12-3 or TRBV12-4 and J is TRBJ2-7, with D hard to call. CDR3 length: 12 amino acids. The germline V and J ends were trimmed by 5 bases and 4 bases, with 9 bases remaining between them. The CDR3 loop reads CASSPQDYEQYF. The CDR3 nucleotides read TGTGCCAGCAGTCCTCAGGATTACGAGCAGTACTTC.

Many counts were recorded for this clonotype. J is TRBJ2-3 and V is TRBV4-1, with TRBD2 matching 10 bases. V gave up 3 bases and J gave up 2 bases; unmatched junction bases: 5. Germline lookup yields CDR1 MGHRA and CDR2 YSYEKL. CDR3 length: 16 residues. The CDR3 DNA is TGCGCCAGCAGCCACTTACTAGCGGGGCCCACAGATACGCAGTATTTT. Its translation is CASSHLLAGPTDTQYF.

As for this clonotype: This may stem from a read error, because a much larger clone lies one nucleotide away. This chain uses TRBV29-1 with TRBJ2-5; D not certain. Looked up from germline, CDR1 is SQVTM and CDR2 is ANQGSEA. This CDR3 has 11 amino acids. The CDR3 region is CSGWWQGTQYF. CDR3 bases: TGCAGCGGGTGGTGGCAAGGGACCCAGTACTTC. The variable domain in full, completed from reference TRBV29-1 and TRBJ2-5, reads SAVISQKPSRDICQRGTSLTIQCQVDSQVTMMFWYRQQPGQSLTLIATANQGSEATYESGFVIDKFPISRPNLTFSTLTVSNMSPEDSSIYLCSGWWQGTQYFGPGTRLLVL.

This clonotype was counted at least ten times. The chain is built from TRBV20-1 and TRBJ1-1, with D perhaps TRBD1 (6 bases). The germline V gene has CDR1 DFQATT and CDR2 SNEGSKA (reference sequence). With 5 bases removed from V and 4 bases from J, the gap between germline ends came to 8 bases. There are 11 residues in the CDR3. CDR3 residues: CSARDITEAFF. The DNA for the CDR3 is TGCAGTGCTCGGGACATCACTGAAGCTTTCTTT.

This clonotype was observed many times. The chain combines TRBV10-2 with TRBJ1-1; possible D gene TRBD1, 5 bases. Germline CDR1 and CDR2: WSHSY and SAAADI. The V end lost 7 bases, the J end lost 6 bases, and 18 bases lay between the germline ends. The CDR3 totals 14 residues. In DNA form, the CDR3 reads TGCGCCAGCAAGCCGGATCTCGGGGGATCTGAAGCTTTCTTT. This codes for CASKPDLGGSEAFF.

This clonotype was found many times. The chain carries TRBV4-1 and TRBJ2-7, with 9 bases that match TRBD2. The trim removed 0 bases at V and 4 bases at J, leaving 4 bases unmatched. The germline CDR1 and CDR2 sequences are MGHRA and YSYEKL. The CDR3 loop spans 15 amino acids. CDR3 sequence reads: CASSQEGTSMYEQYF. The DNA for the CDR3 is TGCGCCAGCAGCCAAGAAGGGACTAGCATGTACGAGCAGTACTTC.

In its sample, this clonotype was seen a few times. The CDR3 reads CASSEAGEVGELFF. In DNA form, the CDR3 reads TGTGCCAGCAGCGAAGCGGGAGAGGTCGGGGAGCTGTTTTTT. V is TRBV9 and J is TRBJ2-2, with 8 nucleotides matching TRBD2. Germline V CDR1 and CDR2: SGDLS, YYNGEE. CDR3 size: 14 residues. V shed 3 bases, J shed 7 bases, and the junction held 5 bases outside the gene matches. Supplemented by reference TRBV9 and TRBJ2-2, the full variable domain reads DSGVTQTPKHLITATGQRVTLRCSPRSGDLSVYWYQQSLDQGLQFLIQYYNGEERAKGNILERFSAQQFPDLHSELNLSSLELGDSALYFCASSEAGEVGELFFGEGSRLTVL.

Many counts were recorded for this clonotype. The genes are TRBV27 and TRBJ2-7, with D possibly matching TRBD1 (5 bases). Trimming stripped 2 bases from V and 3 bases from J, with 8 bases between. CDR1 is MNHEY and CDR2 is SMNVEV in the germline V gene (reference sequence). The CDR3 contains 13 residues. The CDR3 spells CASSLQGNYEQYF. CDR3 sequence (DNA): TGTGCCAGCAGTTTACAGGGAAACTACGAGCAGTACTTC.

In this sample, this clonotype turned up many times. This chain links TRBV30 with TRBJ2-1; D possibly matches TRBD1 or TRBD2 (6 bases each). Germline V gives CDR1 GTSNPN, CDR2 SVGIG (reference sequence). The V end was cut by 1 base, the J end by 0 bases, with 10 bases between. This CDR3 contains 15 residues. Here the CDR3 reads CAWSAGASSYNEQFF. In nucleotides, the CDR3 is TGTGCCTGGAGTGCGGGGGCGAGCTCCTACAATGAGCAGTTCTTC.

The table lists this clonotype with many counts. This chain connects TRBV29-1 to TRBJ2-7, with D possibly called TRBD1 or TRBD2 (5 bases each). The V gene's germline CDR1 is SQVTM and CDR2 ANQGSEA. CDR3 size: 13 residues. Trimming shortened V by 5 bases and J by 2 bases, and 13 bases separated the two germline ends. As DNA, the CDR3 is TGCAGCGTTTTTGGGGGATTCACCTACGAGCAGTACTTC. It specifies CSVFGGFTYEQYF.

This clonotype was observed a single time. This sequence may be a read error, since a much larger clone differs from it by one base. The V call is TRBV28, the J call TRBJ1-3; D perhaps matches TRBD1 (6 bases). CDR1 is MDHEN, CDR2 SYDVKM, per germline. The CDR3 contains 14 residues. This chain's CDR3 is CASSFRGTGNTTYF. The CDR3 DNA reads TGTGCCAGCAGTTTCAGGGGTACTGGAAACACCACATATTTT.

This clonotype was seen a few times. V is TRBV9 and J is TRBJ2-3; 12 bases align to TRBD1. CDR1 is SGDLS, CDR2 YYNGEE, per germline. The junction had 10 bases not matched to a gene; V was cut back by 5 bases and J by 3 bases. This CDR3 is built from 17 residues. CDR3 sequence: CASSVTGTGGATDTQYF. In DNA, the CDR3 is TGTGCCAGCAGTGTTACCGGGACAGGGGGCGCAACAGATACGCAGTATTTT.

This clonotype appeared many times. The V call is TRBV10-3, the J call TRBJ1-1; D is possibly TRBD1 (6 bases). V was trimmed by 7 bases and J by 1 base, leaving 10 bases between them. Germline V gene sequence: CDR1 ENHRY, CDR2 SYGVKD. This CDR3 comprises 13 residues. This chain's CDR3 is CAITDRSNTEAFF. CDR3 nucleotides: TGTGCCATCACGGACAGATCGAACACTGAAGCTTTCTTT.